These 20 T cell receptor beta chains share one sample of origin, sequenced in a study of blood T cell repertoires in COVID-19. Sequenced by immunoSEQ multiplex PCR; TCRdb stores in-frame clones only, minus some. The sample carries approximately 82,000 clones, 75% to 90% recorded once. The sequencing input was peripheral blood. Source of these receptors: a human donor in a cohort sampled during active COVID-19.

This chain connects TRBV7-3 to TRBJ2-1; 8 positions match TRBD2. Germline lookup yields CDR1 SGHTA and CDR2 FQGTGA. The CDR3 extends over 14 amino acids. V lost 0 bases to trimming and J lost 9 bases; unmatched junction nucleotides: 4. CDR3 residues: CASSLTSGVGEQFF. CDR3 in DNA: TGTGCCAGCAGCTTAACTAGCGGGGTTGGTGAGCAGTTCTTC. The entire variable domain, with the rest obtained from reference TRBV7-3 and TRBJ2-1, is as follows: GAGVSQTPSNKVTEKGKYVELRCDPISGHTALYWYRQSLGQGPEFLIYFQGTGAADDSGLPNDRFFAVRPEGSVSTLKIQRTERGDSAVYLCASSLTSGVGEQFFGPGTRLTVL.

The chain links TRBV4-1 to TRBJ2-3, with 10 bases aligning to TRBD1. The CDR3 extends over 17 amino acids. Germline assignment: CDR1 MGHRA and CDR2 YSYEKL. V gave up 4 bases and J gave up 2 bases; unmatched junction bases: 9. CDR3 bases: TGCGCCAGCAGCCGGGGTGGACAGGGGGGATCCACAGATACGCAGTATTTT. Translated, it gives CASSRGGQGGSTDTQYF.

The chain recombines TRBV7-3 with TRBJ2-3, with 8 bases fitting TRBD2. The CDR3 length is 15 residues. Germline CDR1 reads SGHTA; CDR2 reads FQGTGA. Trimming took 2 bases from V and 3 from J; bases not matched to a gene: 4. As DNA, the CDR3 is TGTGCCAGCAGCTTATTCGGGGGGGCGACAGATACGCAGTATTTT. It translates to CASSLFGGATDTQYF.

This clone occurred a few times. The CDR3 loop reads CASERQGGTEAFF. The CDR3 coding sequence is TGTGCCTCAGAAAGACAGGGCGGTACTGAAGCTTTCTTT. The chain joins TRBV30 to TRBJ1-1, with 7 bases aligning to TRBD1. The J segment lost 5 bases and the V segment lost 7 bases, leaving 10 bases of the junction unmatched. CDR1 is GTSNPN and CDR2 is SVGIG in the germline V gene (reference sequence). The CDR3 spans 13 residues.

The genes are TRBV4-3 and TRBJ2-7; the match to TRBD1 covers 9 bases. The CDR3 runs to 16 residues. The J segment lost 4 bases and the V segment lost 0 bases, leaving 7 bases of the junction unmatched. Germline CDR1 LGHNA, CDR2 YSLEER. The CDR3 here is CASSQEVGQGLYEQYF. CDR3 DNA: TGCGCCAGCAGCCAAGAGGTAGGACAGGGGTTGTACGAGCAGTACTTC.

V is TRBV10-1 and J is TRBJ2-1, with TRBD1 as a possible D gene (6 bases). This CDR3 has 15 amino acids. The germline V gene encodes CDR1 WNHNN and CDR2 SYGVQD (reference sequence). Trimming removed 11 bases from V and 3 bases from J, with 20 bases in between. This CDR3 is CAFFTGMSLYNEQFF. As DNA, the CDR3 is TGCGCCTTTTTTACAGGGATGAGTCTCTACAATGAGCAGTTCTTC.

The chain combines TRBV5-1 with TRBJ1-3; tentative D call: TRBD1 (6 bases). V shed 2 bases and J shed 0 bases, with 6 bases lying between them. The CDR3 totals 14 residues. Germline CDR1 is SGHRS and CDR2 is YFSETQ. In nucleotides, the CDR3 is TGCGCCAGCAGCTTACAGGGCTCTGGAAACACCATATATTTT. This translates into CASSLQGSGNTIYF.

CDR3 nucleotide sequence: TGTGCCAGCTCACCTAGTACAGGGGGCTCTGATTCACCCCTCCACTTT. Translating it yields CASSPSTGGSDSPLHF. The chain has TRBV18 and TRBJ1-6; 9 bases line up with TRBD1. J lost 8 bases, V lost 3 bases, and 8 bases had no gene match. Germline V gene sequence: CDR1 KGHSH, CDR2 LQKENI. There are 16 residues in the CDR3.

The rearrangement uses TRBV27 and TRBJ1-1; D is undetermined. V was pared by 2 bases and J by 4 bases, with 8 bases between. The CDR3 is made up of 13 amino acids. Germline V gives CDR1 MNHEY, CDR2 SMNVEV (reference sequence). The CDR3, as DNA: TGTGCCAGCAGTTTAGCGTTGCGCACTGAAGCTTTCTTT. Translating it yields CASSLALRTEAFF.

This clone is a singleton in its sample. The V and J genes are TRBV5-1 and TRBJ2-7; tentatively, D is TRBD2 (5 bases). The V gene's germline CDR1 is SGHRS and CDR2 YFSETQ. V was pared by 5 bases and J by 2 bases, with 11 bases between. This CDR3 spans 13 amino acids. The CDR3 sequence: CASRRTGTYEQYF. The CDR3 coding sequence is TGCGCCAGCAGAAGGACGGGGACCTACGAGCAGTACTTC.

The chain combines TRBV2 with TRBJ2-1, with D tentatively TRBD2 (5 bases). V lost 6 bases and J 0 bases, leaving 12 bases between the germline ends. The CDR3 runs 15 residues. The germline V gene encodes CDR1 SNHLY and CDR2 FYNNEI. The CDR3 here is CASRSAGDSYNEQFF. The CDR3 nucleotides are TGTGCCAGCAGGTCCGCGGGCGACTCCTACAATGAGCAGTTCTTC.

This clone was counted a single time. The CDR3 region has the DNA TGTGCCAGCAGACCACACAGGGCAAGCACAGATACGCAGTATTTT. Its protein product is CASRPHRASTDTQYF. The chain combines TRBV27 with TRBJ2-3, with TRBD1 as a possible D gene (6 bases). This CDR3 comprises 15 residues. V was trimmed by 6 bases and J by 0 bases, leaving 13 bases between them. Germline CDR1 is MNHEY and CDR2 is SMNVEV (reference sequence).

V and J are TRBV25-1 and TRBJ2-1; tentative D call: TRBD1 (5 bases). CDR3 length equals 14 residues. V was trimmed by 3 bases and J by 1 base, leaving 7 bases between them. Germline CDR1 MGHDK, CDR2 SYGVNS. The CDR3 loop is CASSDQGSYNEQFF. The CDR3 nucleotides are TGTGCCAGCAGTGATCAGGGATCCTACAATGAGCAGTTCTTC. Combining the CDR3 with reference TRBV25-1 and TRBJ2-1 gives the whole variable domain EADIYQTPRYLVIGTGKKITLECSQTMGHDKMYWYQQDPGMELHLIHYSYGVNSTEKGDLSSESTVSRIRTEHFPLTLESARPSHTSQYLCASSDQGSYNEQFFGPGTRLTVL.

This clone appeared a single time. V is TRBV5-1 and J is TRBJ1-2, with D possibly TRBD1 on 6 matching bases. The V gene's germline CDR1 is SGHRS and CDR2 YFSETQ. The length of the CDR3 is 15 residues. The V gene lost 4 bases and the J gene lost 4 bases, with 17 bases spanning the gap. CDR3 loop: CASSPQQGGSYGYTF. The CDR3 DNA reads as TGCGCCAGCAGCCCACAACAGGGTGGGTCCTATGGCTACACCTTC.

This rearrangement joins TRBV2 to TRBJ2-5; 9 bases align to TRBD1. J was trimmed by 3 bases and V by 2 bases; bases with no gene match: 7. In germline, CDR1 is SNHLY, CDR2 FYNNEI. This CDR3 is 16 amino acids long. CDR3 residues: CASSEFGTGFEETQYF. The CDR3 region has the DNA TGTGCCAGCAGTGAATTTGGGACAGGGTTTGAAGAGACCCAGTACTTC.

The gene calls are TRBV9 and TRBJ1-2, with 7 bases aligning to TRBD1. Trimming took 6 bases from V and 4 from J; bases not matched to a gene: 9. Germline V CDR1 and CDR2: SGDLS, YYNGEE. This CDR3 spans 14 amino acids. As DNA, the CDR3 is TGTGCCAGCACCTCATCCAGGGGGGTCTATGGCTACACCTTC. It specifies CASTSSRGVYGYTF.

Regarding this clone: Relative to the germline gene, one junction end is altered; a read error may explain this. This chain connects TRBV3-1 (or the pseudogene TRBV3-2) to TRBJ2-7, with no clear D. The germline CDR1 and CDR2 sequences are LGHDT and YNNKEL (reference sequence). The CDR3 contains 13 residues. The DNA of the CDR3 is TGTGCCAGTAGCCAACTCCCCTCCTACGAGCAGTACTTC. It translates to CASSQLPSYEQYF.

The V call is TRBV28, the J call TRBJ1-2; 8 bases are shared with TRBD1. The V segment lost 4 bases and the J segment 8 bases; nucleotides outside the gene matches: 12. The CDR3 sequence is 15 residues long. The germline CDR1 and CDR2 sequences are MDHEN and SYDVKM. The CDR3 bases are TGTGCCAGCAGTTCCGCCGGACAGGGTGAGGGGGGCTACACCTTC. Its protein product is CASSSAGQGEGGYTF.

The CDR3 reads CASSRGRQETQYF. The CDR3 region has the DNA TGCGCCAGCAGCCGGGGGAGGCAAGAGACCCAGTACTTC. The chain couples TRBV5-1 to TRBJ2-5; D perhaps matches TRBD2 (6 bases). CDR1 and CDR2 from the germline V gene are SGHRS and YFSETQ. V shed 4 bases and J shed 2 bases, with 9 bases lying between them. The CDR3 has 13 amino acids.

CDR3 bases: TGTGCCAGTGCGAGGGGACTAGCGGGGAGTGAGACCCAGTACTTC. The encoded protein is CASARGLAGSETQYF. The chain links TRBV19 to TRBJ2-5; 13 bases fit TRBD2. The CDR3 is 15 amino acids. The V gene end was trimmed by 8 bases and the J gene end by 5 bases; junction bases not matched to a gene: 8. Germline V CDR1 and CDR2: LNHDA, SQIVND (reference sequence).